A selection of T cell receptor beta chains follows, all from one sample in a study of monozygotic twins with inflammatory bowel disease. TCRdb derives one entry per CDR3 protein from the 5' RACE reads, leaving out DNA. This repertoire includes about 450,000 distinct CDR3 sequences. The sequenced sample consisted of blood. The receptors were gathered from a human donor with ulcerative colitis or Crohn's disease, or a healthy co-twin of an affected twin (not recorded which). The CDR3 runs from the conserved cysteine through the conserved F or W. Fields, in order: V gene, J gene, CDR3 protein.

v_call: TRBV11-2
j_call: TRBJ1-6
cdr3_aa: CASSIQVYNSPLHF

v_call: TRBV12-3/TRBV12-4
j_call: TRBJ2-3
cdr3_aa: CASSPEIPSTDTQYF

v_call: TRBV7-2
j_call: TRBJ2-1
cdr3_aa: CASSLAGAGGPEQFF

v_call: TRBV20-1
j_call: TRBJ2-7
cdr3_aa: CSAGEFGEQYF

v_call: TRBV9
j_call: TRBJ2-1
cdr3_aa: CASTGGADNEQFF

v_call: TRBV29-1
j_call: TRBJ1-1
cdr3_aa: CSTEGGTEAFF

v_call: TRBV19
j_call: TRBJ1-1
cdr3_aa: CATVRGEMSTEAFF

v_call: TRBV14
j_call: TRBJ2-3
cdr3_aa: CASSQVGDRGTQYF

v_call: TRBV7-9
j_call: TRBJ2-5
cdr3_aa: CASSLSPSRQETQYF

v_call: TRBV20-1
j_call: TRBJ2-3
cdr3_aa: CSAGASGGDDTQYF

v_call: TRBV4-3
j_call: TRBJ1-1
cdr3_aa: CASSQDRPGYMNTEAFF

v_call: TRBV19
j_call: TRBJ1-1
cdr3_aa: CASDGAGGSREAFF

v_call: TRBV18
j_call: TRBJ2-3
cdr3_aa: CASSPPVADTQYF

v_call: TRBV20-1
j_call: TRBJ2-2
cdr3_aa: CSARGPGLAGIHTGELFF

v_call: TRBV7-9
j_call: TRBJ2-5
cdr3_aa: CASSAGTGRETQYF

v_call: TRBV27
j_call: TRBJ2-5
cdr3_aa: CASSWTRMETQYF

v_call: TRBV12-3/TRBV12-4
j_call: TRBJ1-3
cdr3_aa: CASNLGTGRNTIYF

v_call: TRBV27
j_call: TRBJ2-5
cdr3_aa: CASRRTGLLETQYF